This T cell receptor beta chain derives from a study of cytomegalovirus exposure and HLA in healthy donors. Overall study findings and caveats: The authors excluded some V segments, including TRBV6-2 and TRBV6-3, as indistinguishable. As a later analysis revealed, the rate of TCR association differed by HLA locus, with DRB1 most and HLA-C fewest. Researchers catalogued 160 or so TCR beta chains as cytomegalovirus-associated.

PCR was performed using 60 Vbeta and 13 Jbeta primers. Some clones are missing from TCRdb's copy, which holds only in-frame ones; the method was immunoSEQ multiplex PCR. Of 150,000 or so clones in the sample, approximately 88% were seen once. This clone was seen only once. What it binds is unknown. CDR1 is WSHSY, CDR2 SAAADI, per germline. Trimming removed 8 bases at V and 5 bases at J, with 18 bases between. This CDR3 is 15 amino acids long. The chain has TRBV10-2 and TRBJ2-2; weak D call: TRBD2 (7 bases). The source of this sequence is a man aged 30 to 39 in good health and CMV-seronegative. Sequencing was carried out using PBMCs. As DNA, the CDR3 is TGCGCCAGCGGACCCCTAGGGGGGGGAACCGGGGAGCTGTTTTTT. This codes for CASGPLGGGTGELFF.